The rows below give T cell receptor beta chains drawn from one sample of a study of cytomegalovirus exposure and HLA in healthy donors. Sequencing used immunoSEQ multiplex PCR; TCRdb keeps in-frame clones, though not all of them. The sample comprises under 110,000 clones, approximately 85% of which are singletons, and under 2% rests with the top ten. The sequenced sample was PBMCs. Every receptor here comes from a man aged 50-60 years in good health and CMV-seronegative. CDR3s include the opening cysteine and the closing phenylalanine or tryptophan. The D gene is left open where the match is weak. Clone size is shown for a subset of rows, as once, few, many or a class of expanded clone.

j_gene	d_gene	len	abundance	v_gene	CDR3aa	CDR3nt
TRBJ2-7	TRBD2	13	NA	TRBV2	CASVGGDSYEQYF	TGTGCCAGCGTTGGGGGGGATTCCTACGAGCAGTACTTC
TRBJ1-6	TRBD1	15	once	TRBV30	CAWSRSTGDNSPLHF	TGTGCCTGGAGCAGAAGTACAGGGGATAATTCACCCCTCCACTTT
TRBJ2-3	TRBD1	14	NA	TRBV28	CASTKGQSPDTQYF	TGTGCCAGCACCAAGGGACAGAGCCCAGATACGCAGTATTTT
TRBJ2-5	TRBD2	15	once	TRBV7-9	CASSFSGGYRETQYF	TGTGCCAGCAGCTTTAGCGGGGGTTATCGGGAGACCCAGTACTTC
TRBJ2-1	TRBD2	14	NA	TRBV19	CASSGSGGRGEQFF	TGTGCCAGTAGTGGCAGCGGGGGGAGGGGTGAGCAGTTCTTC
TRBJ2-7	NA	11	NA	TRBV7-8	CASSFDYEQYF	TGTGCCAGCAGCTTTGACTACGAGCAGTACTTC
TRBJ1-4	NA	17	NA	TRBV27	CASSPVAGLVTNEKLFF	TGTGCCAGCAGCCCTGTCGCAGGGTTGGTAACTAATGAAAAACTGTTTTTT
TRBJ2-7	TRBD2	18	NA	TRBV5-1	CASSLRWTSGPSSYEQYF	TGCGCCAGCAGCCTTAGGTGGACTAGCGGACCGAGCTCCTACGAGCAGTACTTC
TRBJ2-3	NA	17	NA	TRBV7-2	CASSVQIAGGATDTQYF	TGTGCCAGCAGTGTTCAAATTGCCGGGGGAGCCACAGATACGCAGTATTTT
TRBJ1-2	TRBD1	14	NA	TRBV7-2	CASSALTGGFGYTF	TGTGCCAGCAGCGCGCTTACAGGGGGCTTTGGCTACACCTTC
TRBJ1-2	NA	12	NA	TRBV6-6	CASSNEGSGYTF	TGTGCCAGCAGCAATGAGGGCAGTGGCTACACCTTC
TRBJ2-1	TRBD2	15	NA	TRBV6-1	CASSEGLAGYNEQFF	TGTGCCAGCAGTGAAGGACTAGCGGGGTACAATGAGCAGTTCTTC
TRBJ1-2	TRBD1	13	few	TRBV2	CASSGTGGDGYTF	TGTGCCAGCAGTGGGACAGGGGGCGATGGCTACACCTTC
TRBJ1-1	TRBD1	12	NA	TRBV5-8	CASSLTGGRAFF	TGTGCCAGCAGCCTGACAGGGGGACGTGCTTTCTTT
TRBJ2-1	NA	16	NA	TRBV7-2	CASSLSPRVPYNEQFF	TGTGCCAGCAGCTTATCGCCCAGGGTCCCCTACAATGAGCAGTTCTTC
TRBJ1-4	NA	18	NA	TRBV4-1	CASSQGRGGRTTNEKLFF	TGCGCCAGCAGCCAAGGAAGGGGGGGAAGGACAACTAATGAAAAACTGTTTTTT
TRBJ1-2	TRBD1	13	NA	TRBV2	CASCSEQGLGYTF	TGTGCCAGCTGCTCAGAACAGGGGTTGGGCTACACCTTC
TRBJ2-5	NA	13	NA	TRBV27	CASSLETRETQYF	TGTGCCAGCAGCCTTGAAACCCGGGAGACCCAGTACTTC
TRBJ1-2	TRBD1	14	few	TRBV2	CASSKGQGAYGYTF	TGTGCCAGCAGTAAAGGACAGGGTGCCTATGGCTACACCTTC
TRBJ2-3	NA	13	NA	TRBV18	CASSPQGDDTQYF	TGTGCCAGCTCACCACAGGGGGATGATACGCAGTATTTT
TRBJ1-2	TRBD1	17	NA	TRBV19	CASSIVSATGGRYGYTF	TGTGCCAGTAGTATAGTTTCTGCAACAGGGGGCCGGTATGGCTACACCTTC
TRBJ2-2	NA	17	NA	TRBV12-5	CASGLVSPTPNTGELFF	TGTGCTAGTGGTTTGGTATCTCCTACTCCGAACACCGGGGAGCTGTTTTTT
TRBJ1-2	NA	14	NA	TRBV6-5	CASRRPQGLYGYTF	TGTGCCAGCAGGAGGCCTCAGGGGCTCTATGGCTACACCTTC
TRBJ2-2	NA	20	NA	TRBV30	CAWSVGPRMWGPEDTGELFF	TGTGCCTGGAGTGTAGGGCCCCGAATGTGGGGGCCAGAAGACACCGGGGAGCTGTTTTTT
TRBJ2-5	NA	13	few	TRBV9	CASSVWGEETQYF	TGTGCCAGCAGCGTTTGGGGAGAAGAGACCCAGTACTTC
TRBJ2-5	NA	14	once	TRBV7-6	CASSSSDFQETQYF	TGTGCCAGCAGCTCTAGTGATTTCCAAGAGACCCAGTACTTC
TRBJ1-3	NA	14	few	TRBV7-9	CASSLGGPGNTIYF	TGTGCCAGCAGCCTCGGAGGGCCTGGAAACACCATATATTTT
TRBJ1-1	NA	13	NA	TRBV14	CASRVTGNTEAFF	TGTGCCAGCAGGGTGACAGGGAACACTGAAGCTTTCTTT
TRBJ1-5	NA	15	NA	TRBV19	CASVITTESNQPQHF	TGTGCCAGTGTTATAACGACAGAGAGCAATCAGCCCCAGCATTTT
TRBJ2-1	TRBD2	16	NA	TRBV25-1	CASSVAGGSSYNEQFF	TGTGCCAGCAGTGTAGCGGGGGGAAGCTCCTACAATGAGCAGTTCTTC
TRBJ1-3	TRBD1	17	once	TRBV28	CASSTHLSRTGENTIYF	TGTGCCAGCAGTACTCACCTCTCCCGGACAGGGGAAAACACCATATATTTT
TRBJ1-1	NA	15	NA	TRBV6-5	CASSYSPQVNTEAFF	TGTGCCAGCAGTTACTCTCCACAGGTGAACACTGAAGCTTTCTTT
TRBJ2-3	TRBD1	15	once	TRBV30	CAWSAHPGQGGTQYF	TGTGCCTGGAGCGCCCACCCGGGACAGGGGGGTACGCAGTATTTT
TRBJ2-5	TRBD2	15	NA	TRBV6-5	CASSYWEGDQETQYF	TGTGCCAGCAGTTACTGGGAGGGCGACCAAGAGACCCAGTACTTC
TRBJ2-7	NA	14	few	TRBV2	CATSIGGGAYEQYF	TGTGCCACCTCGATAGGTGGCGGAGCCTACGAGCAGTACTTC
TRBJ1-2	NA	10	NA	TRBV20-1	CSAGAYGYTF	TGCAGTGCCGGAGCCTATGGCTACACCTTC
TRBJ1-4	NA	16	NA	TRBV6-1	CASSERARGGSEKLFF	TGTGCCAGCAGTGAAAGGGCGAGGGGAGGGAGTGAAAAACTGTTTTTT
TRBJ1-1	NA	13	NA	TRBV5-1	CASSLGGDTEAFF	TGCGCCAGCAGCTTGGGCGGGGACACTGAAGCTTTCTTT
TRBJ2-1	TRBD2	14	NA	TRBV7-9	CASSLGLADNEQFF	TGTGCCAGCAGCTTAGGACTAGCGGACAATGAGCAGTTCTTC
TRBJ2-5	NA	16	few	TRBV7-9	CASSFSVGAQGETQYF	TGTGCCAGCAGCTTTTCGGTGGGGGCCCAGGGAGAGACCCAGTACTTC
TRBJ2-7	NA	15	NA	TRBV19	CASSHRRDWLYEQYF	TGTGCCAGTAGCCATCGCAGGGATTGGCTCTACGAGCAGTACTTC
TRBJ2-2	NA	15	NA	TRBV7-3	CASTLGGPNTGELFF	TGTGCCAGCACCTTAGGAGGGCCGAACACCGGGGAGCTGTTTTTT
TRBJ2-3	NA	13	NA	TRBV6-6	CASALAGPDTQYF	TGTGCCAGCGCCCTCGCAGGGCCAGATACGCAGTATTTT
TRBJ2-5	TRBD1	14	NA	TRBV6-1	CASRRTGGMETQYF	TGTGCCAGCAGGCGGACAGGGGGAATGGAGACCCAGTACTTC
TRBJ1-1	NA	13	NA	TRBV5-4	CARGAGGNTEAFF	TGTGCCAGGGGAGCGGGAGGGAACACTGAAGCTTTCTTT
TRBJ1-1	TRBD1	13	NA	TRBV7-9	CASSQTGDTEAFF	TGTGCCAGCAGCCAAACAGGGGACACTGAAGCTTTCTTT
TRBJ2-7	NA	13	NA	TRBV2	CARGTGTRYEQYF	TGTGCCAGGGGAACAGGGACACGCTACGAGCAGTACTTC
TRBJ2-5	TRBD2	15	few	TRBV5-1	CASSLWGGAGETQYF	TGCGCCAGCAGCTTGTGGGGAGGGGCAGGGGAGACCCAGTACTTC
TRBJ1-2	NA	11	NA	TRBV29-1	CSVARDYGYTF	TGCAGCGTTGCCAGGGACTATGGCTACACCTTC
TRBJ1-6	TRBD1	14	NA	TRBV28	CASTQGQANSPLHF	TGTGCCAGCACCCAGGGACAGGCGAATTCACCCCTCCACTTT
TRBJ2-1	TRBD2	14	NA	TRBV9	CASRGLFEDNEQFF	TGTGCCAGCAGGGGACTATTCGAGGACAATGAGCAGTTCTTC